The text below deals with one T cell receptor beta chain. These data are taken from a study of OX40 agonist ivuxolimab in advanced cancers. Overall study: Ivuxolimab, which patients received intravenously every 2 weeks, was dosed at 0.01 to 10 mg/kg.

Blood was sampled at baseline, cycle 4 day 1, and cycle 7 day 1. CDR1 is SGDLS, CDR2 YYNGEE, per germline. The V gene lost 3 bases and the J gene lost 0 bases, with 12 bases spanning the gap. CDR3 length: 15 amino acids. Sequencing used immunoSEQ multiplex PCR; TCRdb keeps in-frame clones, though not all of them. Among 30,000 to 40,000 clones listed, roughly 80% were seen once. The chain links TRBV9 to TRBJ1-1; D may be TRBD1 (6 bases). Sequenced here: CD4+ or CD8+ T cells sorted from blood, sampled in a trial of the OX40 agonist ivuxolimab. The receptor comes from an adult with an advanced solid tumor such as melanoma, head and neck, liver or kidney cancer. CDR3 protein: CASSEETGMNTEAFF. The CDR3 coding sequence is TGTGCCAGCAGCGAGGAGACAGGTATGAACACTGAAGCTTTCTTT.